Listed below are T cell receptor beta chains from one sample, sequenced in a study of CD8+CD57+ T cells in acquired aplastic anemia. One entry per CDR3 protein results from TCRdb running MiXCR on the reads. The sample has under 200,000 distinct CDR3 sequences; about 48% are singletons. Sequencing was done on a sample of sorted CD4+, CD8+, or CD8+CD57+ T cells (not recorded which) from PBMCs. The receptors originated from a human donor in good health. Both conserved end residues are part of each CDR3. The D gene is left open where the match is weak. Rows may omit the clone size; those that give it use once, few, many or a size class.

j_call	clone_size	d_call	cdr3_length	v_call	cdr3_nt	cdr3_aa
TRBJ2-3	.	.	11	TRBV19	TGTGCCAGTACTGACCTCCATACGCAGTATTTT	CASTDLHTQYF
TRBJ2-5	.	.	14	TRBV2	TGTGCCAGCAGTGAACTTGAGGGGCACGAGACCCAGTACTTC	CASSELEGHETQYF
TRBJ2-7	many	TRBD2	14	TRBV3-1	TGTGCCAGCAGCCTTACCGGGACTAGCGGTGGGGAGTACTTC	CASSLTGTSGGEYF
TRBJ1-2	.	.	13	TRBV7-8	TGTGCCAGCAGCTTACTTGACACCTATGGCTACACCTTC	CASSLLDTYGYTF
TRBJ1-5	many	.	17	TRBV4-1	TGCGCCAGCAGCTCGCCTTCCTCAACAGGGTTCAATCAGCCCCAGCATTTT	CASSSPSSTGFNQPQHF
TRBJ2-1	.	TRBD2	13	TRBV7-3	TGTGCCAGCAGCACCGCGACTAGCGGTGAGCAGTTCTTC	CASSTATSGEQFF
TRBJ2-7	many	TRBD2	17	TRBV5-6	TGTGCCAGCAGCTTTCCGACTAGCGGCAACCCTCCCTACGAGCAGTACTTC	CASSFPTSGNPPYEQYF
TRBJ1-5	many	TRBD1	15	TRBV19	TGTGCCAGTATGACTCAGGGGGGTAGCAATCAGCCCCAGCATTTT	CASMTQGGSNQPQHF
TRBJ1-1	.	.	15	TRBV7-2	TGTGCCAGCAGCTTAGGGGGGCAGGCGAGCACTGAAGCTTTCTTT	CASSLGGQASTEAFF
TRBJ2-3	.	.	13	TRBV29-1	TGCAGCGTTGGTGGCACGCTCACAGATACGCAGTATTTT	CSVGGTLTDTQYF
TRBJ1-1	.	.	13	TRBV10-3	TGTGCCATTCTACAGGGAGTGAACACTGAAGTTTTCTTT	CAILQGVNTEVFF
TRBJ1-2	.	TRBD1	16	TRBV2	TGTGCCAGCAGTGATCGGGACAGACTTTTTAACTATGGCTACACCTTC	CASSDRDRLFNYGYTF
TRBJ2-7	.	.	11	TRBV14	TGTGCCAGTGCCCCCGGGGGCGTGCAGTACTTC	CASAPGGVQYF
TRBJ2-1	.	.	18	TRBV25-1	TGTGCCAGCAGTGAAACGACAGTAGGGGTACGGGGGTACAATGAGCAGTTCTTC	CASSETTVGVRGYNEQFF
TRBJ1-2	few	.	14	TRBV29-1	TGCAGCGTTGATAACGTAGGACTAAGCTATGGCTACACCTTC	CSVDNVGLSYGYTF
TRBJ2-3	.	TRBD2	15	TRBV10-3	TGTGCCATCAACTCCCAGCGGGGTTCCACAGATACGCAGTATTTT	CAINSQRGSTDTQYF
TRBJ1-4	.	.	15	TRBV9	TGTGCCAGCAGCGTAGCGCTGGGAGGAAATGAAAAACTGTTTTTT	CASSVALGGNEKLFF